This T cell receptor beta chain is from a study of blood T cell repertoires in COVID-19. Study at large: The United States, Italy and Spain supplied acute and convalescent COVID-19 samples. Sample material is recorded as cDNA or gDNA derived from T cells, B-cell-depleted T cells, or PBMCs.

Assay used: immunoSEQ multiplex PCR; TCRdb lists only in-frame clones, some missing. The table shows about 150,000 clones, with roughly 81% occurring only once. This clone is a singleton in its sample. The clonotype was recovered from a woman aged 55 to 70 with COVID-19, enrolled during active disease. The sample was peripheral blood.

The CDR3 sequence: CASSPPGTGNSPLHF. The CDR3 nucleotides read TGTGCCAGCTCACCCCCCGGGACAGGGAATTCACCCCTCCACTTT. V is TRBV18 and J is TRBJ1-6, with TRBD1 identical over 9 bases. The CDR3 consists of 15 residues. The V segment lost 3 bases and the J segment 7 bases; nucleotides outside the gene matches: 4. Germline values: CDR1 KGHSH, CDR2 LQKENI.